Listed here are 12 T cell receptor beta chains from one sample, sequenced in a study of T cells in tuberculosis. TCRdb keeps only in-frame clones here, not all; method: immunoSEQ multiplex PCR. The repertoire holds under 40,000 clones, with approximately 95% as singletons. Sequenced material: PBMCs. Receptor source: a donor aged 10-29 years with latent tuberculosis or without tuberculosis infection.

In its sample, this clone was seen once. The CDR3 nucleotides read TGTGCCAGCAGGGGACAGGTTTGGGATACGCAGTATTTT. It encodes CASRGQVWDTQYF. This chain links TRBV5-6 with TRBJ2-3; TRBD1 agrees at 8 bases. The junction had 5 bases not matched to a gene; V was cut back by 5 bases and J by 6 bases. CDR1 SGHDT and CDR2 YYEEEE come from the germline V gene. The CDR3 spans 13 residues.

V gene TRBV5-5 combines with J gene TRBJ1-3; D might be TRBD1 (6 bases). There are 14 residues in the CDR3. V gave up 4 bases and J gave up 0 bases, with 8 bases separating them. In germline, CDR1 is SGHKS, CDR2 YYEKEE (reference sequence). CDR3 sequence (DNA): TGTGCCAGCAGCGGGGGCGGCTCTGGAAACACCATATATTTT. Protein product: CASSGGGSGNTIYF.

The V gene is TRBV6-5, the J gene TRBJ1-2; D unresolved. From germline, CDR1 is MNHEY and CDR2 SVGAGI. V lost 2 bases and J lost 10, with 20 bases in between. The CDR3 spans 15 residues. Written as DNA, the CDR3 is TGTGCCAGCAGTTACGGGTTGGCAGCGGGAGGAGCCTACACCTTC. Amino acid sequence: CASSYGLAAGGAYTF.

The CDR3 bases are TGCGCCAGCAGCTTGGATCTTAGCGGGGACTACAATGAGCAGTTCTTC. This sequence encodes CASSLDLSGDYNEQFF. The rearrangement joins TRBV5-1 to TRBJ2-1; 8 positions match TRBD2. The CDR3 length is 16 residues. The V and J ends lost 0 bases and 3 bases, in that order; junction bases with no gene match: 5. Germline V gene data show CDR1 as SGHRS and CDR2 as YFSETQ.

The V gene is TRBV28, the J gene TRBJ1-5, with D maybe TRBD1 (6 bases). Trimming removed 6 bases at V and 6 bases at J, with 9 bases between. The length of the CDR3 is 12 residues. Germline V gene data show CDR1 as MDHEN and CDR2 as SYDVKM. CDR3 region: CASSDRPQPQHF. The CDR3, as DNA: TGTGCCAGCAGCGACAGGCCTCAGCCCCAGCATTTT.

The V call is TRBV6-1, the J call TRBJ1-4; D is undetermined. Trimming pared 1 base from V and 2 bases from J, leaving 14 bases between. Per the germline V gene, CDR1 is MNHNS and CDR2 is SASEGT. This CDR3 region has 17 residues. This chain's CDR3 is CASSEESGGRTNEKLFF. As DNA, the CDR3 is TGTGCCAGCAGTGAAGAGTCCGGAGGACGGACTAATGAAAAACTGTTTTTT.

This chain's CDR3 is CASSYFTTGSTEAFF. The CDR3 DNA follows: TGTGCCAGCAGTTACTTTACGACAGGGAGCACTGAAGCTTTCTTT. V is TRBV6-5 and J is TRBJ1-1; 7 bases are shared with TRBD1. With V trimmed by 1 base and J by 4 bases, 6 bases remained unmatched. This CDR3 has 15 residues. The V gene's germline CDR1 is MNHEY and CDR2 SVGAGI.

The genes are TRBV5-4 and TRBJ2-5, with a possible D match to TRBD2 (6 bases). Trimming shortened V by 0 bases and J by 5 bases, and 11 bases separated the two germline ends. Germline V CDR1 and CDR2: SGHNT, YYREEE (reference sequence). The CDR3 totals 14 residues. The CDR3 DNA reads TGTGCCAGCAGCTTGGGTGGCCGGGGGGAGACCCAGTACTTC. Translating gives CASSLGGRGETQYF.

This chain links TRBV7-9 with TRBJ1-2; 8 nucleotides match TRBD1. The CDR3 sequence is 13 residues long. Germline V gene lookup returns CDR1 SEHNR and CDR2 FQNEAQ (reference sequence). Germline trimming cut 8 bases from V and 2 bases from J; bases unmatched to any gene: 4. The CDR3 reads CASSGQVNYGYTF. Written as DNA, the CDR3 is TGTGCCAGCTCGGGACAGGTGAACTATGGCTACACCTTC.

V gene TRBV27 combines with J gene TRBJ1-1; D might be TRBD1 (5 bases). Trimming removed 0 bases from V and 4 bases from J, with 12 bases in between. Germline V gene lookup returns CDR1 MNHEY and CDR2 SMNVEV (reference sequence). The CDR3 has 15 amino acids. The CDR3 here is CASSLSGPWGTEAFF. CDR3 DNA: TGTGCCAGCAGTTTATCGGGGCCCTGGGGCACTGAAGCTTTCTTT.

CDR3 nucleotides: TGTGCCAGCAGCTTGGGAGGGACAGGCAACACTGAAGCTTTCTTT. Translating it yields CASSLGGTGNTEAFF. V usage is TRBV5-8 and J usage is TRBJ1-1, with 8 bases aligning to TRBD1. Germline V gene lookup returns CDR1 SGHTS and CDR2 YDEGEE. The V gene end was trimmed by 0 bases and the J gene end by 2 bases; junction bases not matched to a gene: 3. The CDR3 covers 15 residues.

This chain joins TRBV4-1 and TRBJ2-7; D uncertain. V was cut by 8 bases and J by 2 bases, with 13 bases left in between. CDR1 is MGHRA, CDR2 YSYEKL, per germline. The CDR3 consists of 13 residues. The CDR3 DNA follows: TGCGCCAGCTCTCAACAGCCAGCCTACGAGCAGTACTTC. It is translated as CASSQQPAYEQYF.